This T cell receptor (beta chain) was captured in a study of control samples from healthy donors and cancer patients. Germline V gene sequence: CDR1 SQVTM, CDR2 ANQGSEA. The V segment lost 6 bases and the J segment 5 bases; nucleotides outside the gene matches: 6. The CDR3 has 14 residues. This clone has a single count. Only in-frame clones appear in the TCRdb table, and some are missing; sequencing was by immunoSEQ multiplex PCR. This sample has around 52,000 clones, with more than 85% found just once. The clonotype originates from a man under 40 with colorectal cancer. The chain couples TRBV29-1 to TRBJ1-6, with TRBD1 matching over 8 bases. The source material was PBMCs. CDR3 protein: CSVRQQGDNSPLHF. The DNA of the CDR3 is TGCAGCGTCCGCCAACAGGGGGATAATTCACCCCTCCACTTT.